The 18 T cell receptor beta chains listed next were all sequenced from one sample in a study of low-dose radiotherapy and immunotherapy resistance in tumors. Priming of first-strand cDNA relied on TRAV- and TRBV-specific primers (covering alpha and beta chains). With a constant-region primer and a V-primer adapter, TCRs were subjected to 20 PCR cycles of amplification. TCRdb reprocessed the reads with MiXCR, giving one entry per CDR3 protein. Of about 7,300 distinct CDR3 sequences in the sample, 65% to 90% were seen once. These receptors all stem from a human donor with advanced metastatic prostate, ovarian, gallbladder or colorectal cancer (not recorded which). This table probably holds off-target reads from a library built for another chain.

This sequence joins TRBV12-3 or TRBV12-4 and TRBJ2-7, with 7 bases identical to TRBD1. V trimming: 5 bases; J trimming: 1 base; junction bases outside the gene matches: 8. CDR3 length equals 15 residues. The CDR3 nucleotides read TGTGCCAGCAGTAGACACGCCAGGGGGTCCTACGAGCAGTACTTC. It translates to CASSRHARGSYEQYF.

The genes are TRBV19 and TRBJ1-2, with TRBD1 as a possible D gene (6 bases). With 5 bases removed from V and 2 bases from J, the gap between germline ends came to 15 bases. Germline-derived CDR1 and CDR2 are LNHDA and SQIVND (reference sequence). The CDR3 consists of 15 residues. This CDR3 is CASSPGGAKNYGYTF. In DNA form, the CDR3 reads TGTGCCAGTAGTCCGGGGGGGGCGAAGAACTATGGCTACACCTTC.

The rearrangement links TRBV20-1 to TRBJ1-1, with 9 bases lining up with TRBD1. This CDR3 is built from 14 residues. Trimming at V came to 0 bases and at J to 6 bases, leaving 5 bases not matched to a gene. The germline CDR1 and CDR2 sequences are DFQATT and SNEGSKA (reference sequence). The CDR3 is CSARDDRTGAEAFF. In DNA form, the CDR3 reads TGCAGTGCTAGAGATGATCGGACAGGGGCTGAAGCTTTCTTT.

This clonotype is a singleton in its sample. The V and J genes are TRBV2 and TRBJ1-6; 9 bases are shared with TRBD1. CDR3 size: 14 residues. J was trimmed by 7 bases and V by 6 bases; bases with no gene match: 4. Germline V gene sequence: CDR1 SNHLY, CDR2 FYNNEI. This chain's CDR3 is CASSPDRGNSPLHF. The CDR3 region has the DNA TGTGCCAGCAGCCCGGACAGGGGAAATTCACCCCTCCACTTT.

The V and J genes are TRBV18 and TRBJ2-3; 12 positions match TRBD2. The CDR3 sequence is 16 residues long. CDR1 and CDR2 from the germline V gene are KGHSH and LQKENI. V lost 2 bases to trimming and J lost 5 bases; unmatched junction nucleotides: 5. The CDR3 loop is CASSPRLAGGQDTQYF. The CDR3 bases are TGTGCCAGCTCACCAAGGCTAGCGGGGGGGCAAGATACGCAGTATTTT.

This rearrangement joins TRBV2 to TRBJ2-1, with D possibly called TRBD1 or TRBD2 (5 bases each). Germline CDR1 and CDR2: SNHLY and FYNNEI. V lost 3 bases and J lost 5, with 14 bases in between. The CDR3 has 15 residues. CDR3 sequence reads: CASSDPGRGDNEQFF. The CDR3 DNA reads as TGTGCCAGCAGTGATCCGGGTCGAGGGGACAATGAGCAGTTCTTC.

The chain couples TRBV5-1 to TRBJ2-1; D unresolved. V lost 0 bases and J 5 bases, leaving 6 bases between the germline ends. The CDR3 is made up of 13 amino acids. Germline CDR1 is SGHRS and CDR2 is YFSETQ. CDR3 in DNA: TGCGCCAGCAGCTTGGTTCCGGACAATGAGCAGTTCTTC. Protein sequence: CASSLVPDNEQFF.

The gene calls are TRBV2 and TRBJ1-4; perhaps TRBD1 as D (6 bases). The CDR3 totals 18 residues. Germline V gene data show CDR1 as SNHLY and CDR2 as FYNNEI. Trimming took off 7 bases at V and 4 bases at J, with 25 bases between the two ends. The CDR3 region has the DNA TGTGCCAGCACCGCGCCCCGGGACACTGCGCAGGGTAATGAAAAACTGTTTTTT. Residues: CASTAPRDTAQGNEKLFF.

V gene TRBV2 combines with J gene TRBJ1-6; maybe TRBD1 (6 bases). In germline, CDR1 is SNHLY, CDR2 FYNNEI. The V end lost 1 base, the J end lost 7 bases, and 14 bases lay between the germline ends. The CDR3 is 16 amino acids. CDR3 bases: TGTGCCAGCAGTGAAGTGGGGGCTGGTGGGAATTCACCCCTCCACTTT. Amino acid sequence: CASSEVGAGGNSPLHF.

About this clonotype itself: The germline gene is not matched at one end of the junction; a read error may be the cause. The CDR3 sequence is CASSLDATGGSPLHF. The CDR3 coding sequence is TGTGCCAGCAGCTTGGATGCGACGGGGGGATCACCCCTCCACTTT. The V and J genes are TRBV5-3 and TRBJ1-6; TRBD1 might be the D (5 bases). TRBV5-3 is marked as an open reading frame, function uncertain. This CDR3 contains 15 residues.

This clonotype was detected a few times. The V call is TRBV21-1, the J call TRBJ2-7; TRBD1, the table's D call, was not compared with the DNA. TRBV21-1 is classified as a pseudogene. This CDR3 region has 14 residues. CDR3 bases: TGTGCCAGCAGCCGTCCCGGGAATGAATACGAGCAGTACTTC. Translating gives CASSRPGNEYEQYF.

The chain couples TRBV4-1 to TRBJ2-1, with 8 bases matching TRBD2. CDR3 length: 15 amino acids. CDR1 and CDR2 (germline): MGHRA, YSYEKL. Trimming at V came to 0 bases and at J to 5 bases, leaving 3 bases not matched to a gene. The chain's CDR3 is CASSQDSGGHNEQFF. The DNA of the CDR3 is TGCGCCAGCAGCCAAGACAGCGGGGGCCACAATGAGCAGTTCTTC.

This clonotype was seen a few times. The CDR3: CASSLGPATDTQYF. The DNA of the CDR3 is TGTGCCAGCAGTTTAGGGCCAGCCACAGATACGCAGTATTTT. The chain uses TRBV12-3 or TRBV12-4 and TRBJ2-3; D is ambiguous. This CDR3 has 14 amino acids. Trimming cost V 1 base and J 2 bases, with 7 bases left between them.

The V call is TRBV7-2, the J call TRBJ2-5; no clear D. V was shortened by 2 bases and J by 7 bases, with 5 bases between the two germline ends. This CDR3 has 11 residues. Germline values: CDR1 SGHTA, CDR2 FQGNSA. In nucleotides, the CDR3 is TGTGCCAGCAGCTTATTGGGGACCCAGTACTTC. It specifies CASSLLGTQYF.

The chain links TRBV5-5 to TRBJ2-7, with 8 bases matching TRBD1. Germline-derived CDR1 and CDR2 are SGHKS and YYEKEE (reference sequence). The CDR3 consists of 15 residues. V gave up 4 bases and J gave up 4 bases; unmatched junction bases: 10. The CDR3 bases are TGTGCCAGCAGCCTGAGGGGACAGGATCAATACGAGCAGTACTTC. It yields the protein CASSLRGQDQYEQYF.

This chain uses TRBV13 with TRBJ2-7, with 8 nucleotides matching TRBD1. CDR3 length: 14 amino acids. In germline, CDR1 is PRHDT, CDR2 FYEKMQ (reference sequence). Losses at the gene ends were 3 bases for V and 7 bases for J; bases not matched to a gene: 8. CDR3 sequence reads: CASSFRTGRFEQYF. CDR3 DNA sequence: TGTGCCAGCAGCTTCCGGACAGGGCGATTTGAGCAGTACTTC. Filled out from reference TRBV13 and TRBJ2-7, the complete variable domain reads AAGVIQSPRHLIKEKRETATLKCYPIPRHDTVYWYQQGPGQDPQFLISFYEKMQSDKGSIPDRFSAQQFSDYHSELNMSSLELGDSALYFCASSFRTGRFEQYFGPGTRLTVT.

The V call is TRBV6-1, the J call TRBJ1-1; TRBD1 matches at 8 bases. The germline CDR1 and CDR2 sequences are MNHNS and SASEGT. The length of the CDR3 is 14 residues. Trimming removed 6 bases from V and 1 base from J; junction bases left unmatched: 4. CDR3 sequence: CASRPGQANTEAFF. CDR3 DNA sequence: TGTGCCAGCAGACCGGGACAGGCGAACACTGAAGCTTTCTTT.

The chain joins TRBV3-1 to TRBJ1-1; D is undetermined. Germline V gives CDR1 LGHDT, CDR2 YNNKEL (reference sequence). Trimming cost V 1 base and J 5 bases, with 5 bases left between them. This CDR3 is 12 amino acids long. As DNA, the CDR3 is TGTGCCAGCAGCCAAGCACGAACTGAAGCTTTCTTT. This gives the protein CASSQARTEAFF.